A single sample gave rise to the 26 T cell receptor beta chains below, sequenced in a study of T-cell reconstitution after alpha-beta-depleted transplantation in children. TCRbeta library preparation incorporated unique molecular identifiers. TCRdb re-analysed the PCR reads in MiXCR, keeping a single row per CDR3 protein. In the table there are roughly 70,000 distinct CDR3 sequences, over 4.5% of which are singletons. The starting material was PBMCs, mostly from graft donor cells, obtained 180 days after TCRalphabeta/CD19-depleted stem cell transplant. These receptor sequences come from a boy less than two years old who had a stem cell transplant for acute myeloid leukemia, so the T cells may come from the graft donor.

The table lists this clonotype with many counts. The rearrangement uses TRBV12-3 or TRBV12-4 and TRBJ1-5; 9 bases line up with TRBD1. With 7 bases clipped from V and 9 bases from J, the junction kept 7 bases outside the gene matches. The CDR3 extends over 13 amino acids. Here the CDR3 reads CASTPGQGPPQHF. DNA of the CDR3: TGTGCCAGCACTCCGGGACAGGGACCGCCCCAGCATTTT.

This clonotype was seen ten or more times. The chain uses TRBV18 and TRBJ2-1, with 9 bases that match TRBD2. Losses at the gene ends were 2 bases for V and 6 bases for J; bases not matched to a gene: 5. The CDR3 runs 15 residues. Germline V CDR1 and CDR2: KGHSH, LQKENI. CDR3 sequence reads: CASSPTLAGTNEQFF. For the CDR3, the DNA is TGTGCCAGCTCACCAACGCTAGCGGGGACCAATGAGCAGTTCTTC.

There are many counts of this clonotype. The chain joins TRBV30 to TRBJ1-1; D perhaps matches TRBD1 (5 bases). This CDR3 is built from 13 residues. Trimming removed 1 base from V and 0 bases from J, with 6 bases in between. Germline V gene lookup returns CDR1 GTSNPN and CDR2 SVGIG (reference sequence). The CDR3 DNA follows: TGTGCCTGGAGTGGACAGTTGAACACTGAAGCTTTCTTT. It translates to CAWSGQLNTEAFF.

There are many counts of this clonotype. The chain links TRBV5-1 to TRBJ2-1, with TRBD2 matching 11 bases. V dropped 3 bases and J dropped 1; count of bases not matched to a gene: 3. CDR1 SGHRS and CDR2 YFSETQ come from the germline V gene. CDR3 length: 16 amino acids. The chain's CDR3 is CASSSLAGGSYNEQFF. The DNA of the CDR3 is TGCGCCAGCAGCTCCTTAGCGGGGGGGTCCTACAATGAGCAGTTCTTC.

CDR3 DNA sequence: TGTGCCAGCAGTTTAGCAGGGGGGATCCTGAACACTGAAGCTTTCTTT. This translates into CASSLAGGILNTEAFF. The V and J genes are TRBV12-3 or TRBV12-4 and TRBJ1-1; a possible D gene is TRBD1 (6 bases). The length of the CDR3 is 16 residues. The V end was cut by 0 bases, the J end by 0 bases, with 11 bases between.

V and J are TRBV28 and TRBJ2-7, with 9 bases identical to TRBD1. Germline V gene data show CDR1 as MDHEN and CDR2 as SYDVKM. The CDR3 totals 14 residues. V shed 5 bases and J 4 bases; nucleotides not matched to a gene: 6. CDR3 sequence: CASSLTGGLYEQYV. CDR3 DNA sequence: TGTGCCAGCAGTCTAACAGGGGGCCTTTACGAGCAGTACGTC.

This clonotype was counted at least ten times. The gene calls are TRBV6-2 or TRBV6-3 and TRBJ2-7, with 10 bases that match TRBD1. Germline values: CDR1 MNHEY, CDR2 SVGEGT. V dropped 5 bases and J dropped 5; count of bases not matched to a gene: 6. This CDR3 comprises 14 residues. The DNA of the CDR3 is TGTGCCAGCAGTGACCCGGGACAGGGGAACGAGCAGTACTTC. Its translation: CASSDPGQGNEQYF.

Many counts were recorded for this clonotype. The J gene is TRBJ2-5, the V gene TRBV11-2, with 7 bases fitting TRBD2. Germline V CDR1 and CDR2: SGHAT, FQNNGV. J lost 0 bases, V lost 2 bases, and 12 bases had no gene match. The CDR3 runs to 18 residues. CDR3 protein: CASSLSWGGMLYQETQYF. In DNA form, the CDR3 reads TGTGCCAGCAGCTTAAGTTGGGGGGGGATGCTGTACCAAGAGACCCAGTACTTC.

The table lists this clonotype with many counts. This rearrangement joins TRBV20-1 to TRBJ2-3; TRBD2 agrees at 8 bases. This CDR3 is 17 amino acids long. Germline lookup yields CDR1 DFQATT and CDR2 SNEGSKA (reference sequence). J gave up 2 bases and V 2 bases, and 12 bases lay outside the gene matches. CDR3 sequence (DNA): TGCAGTGCTAGAACTACCAGGGGTAGCGGGGCCACAGATACGCAGTATTTT. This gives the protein CSARTTRGSGATDTQYF.

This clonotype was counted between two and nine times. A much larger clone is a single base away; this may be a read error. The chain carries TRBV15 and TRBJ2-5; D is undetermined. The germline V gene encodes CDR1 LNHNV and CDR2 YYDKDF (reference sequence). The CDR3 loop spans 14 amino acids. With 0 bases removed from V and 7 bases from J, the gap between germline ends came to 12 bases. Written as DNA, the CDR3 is TGTGCCACCAGCAGAGATTCCGGCCTCAGGACCCAGTACTTC. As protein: CATSRDSGLRTQYF. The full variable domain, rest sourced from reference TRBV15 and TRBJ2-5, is DAMVIQNPRYQVTQFGKPVTLSCSQTLNHNVMYWYQQKSSQAPKLLFHYYDKDFNNEADTPDNFQSRRPNTSFCFLDIRSPGLGDTAMYLCATSRDSGLRTQYFGPGTRLLVL.

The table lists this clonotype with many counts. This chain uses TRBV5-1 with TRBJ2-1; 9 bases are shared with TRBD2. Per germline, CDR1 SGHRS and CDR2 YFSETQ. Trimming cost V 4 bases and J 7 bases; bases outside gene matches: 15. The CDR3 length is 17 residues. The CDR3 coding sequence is TGCGCCAGCAGCATCTCCGGGGCGGGGGGGCGTCGAAATGAGCAGTTCTTC. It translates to CASSISGAGGRRNEQFF.

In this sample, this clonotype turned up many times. The CDR3 nucleotides read TGTGCCAGCCAGTCAGGCAGCCCCTCTGGAAACACCATATATTTT. It specifies CASQSGSPSGNTIYF. This chain connects TRBV11-2 to TRBJ1-3, with D unclear. The germline V gene has CDR1 SGHAT and CDR2 FQNNGV. The CDR3 has 15 amino acids. V was clipped by 8 bases and J by 0 bases, with 14 bases between them.

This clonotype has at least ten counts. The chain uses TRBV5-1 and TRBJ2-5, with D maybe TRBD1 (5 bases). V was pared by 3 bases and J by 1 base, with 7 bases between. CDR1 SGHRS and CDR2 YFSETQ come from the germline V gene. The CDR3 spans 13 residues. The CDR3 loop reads CASSWTPQETQYF. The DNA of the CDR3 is TGCGCCAGCAGCTGGACACCCCAAGAGACCCAGTACTTC.

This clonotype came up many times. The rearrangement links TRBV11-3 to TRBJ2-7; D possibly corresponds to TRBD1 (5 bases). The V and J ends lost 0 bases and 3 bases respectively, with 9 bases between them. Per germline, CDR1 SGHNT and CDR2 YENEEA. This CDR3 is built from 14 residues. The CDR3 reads CASSLEKGIYEQYF. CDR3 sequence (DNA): TGTGCCAGCAGCTTAGAGAAGGGGATCTACGAGCAGTACTTC.

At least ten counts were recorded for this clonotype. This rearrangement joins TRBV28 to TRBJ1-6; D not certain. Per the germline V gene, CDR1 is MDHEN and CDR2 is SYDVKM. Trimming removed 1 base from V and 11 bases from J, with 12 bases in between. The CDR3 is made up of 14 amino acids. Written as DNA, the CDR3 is TGTGCCAGCAGTTTATCCTTGAGGGATCCACCCCTCCACTTT. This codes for CASSLSLRDPPLHF.

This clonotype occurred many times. The CDR3 region has the DNA TGTGCCAGCAGCCACTCTAGCGGGGCGATCTACGAGCAGTACTTC. It specifies CASSHSSGAIYEQYF. The chain joins TRBV3-1 to TRBJ2-7; 9 nucleotides match TRBD2. There are 15 residues in the CDR3. Germline values: CDR1 LGHDT, CDR2 YNNKEL (reference sequence). Trimming cost V 3 bases and J 3 bases; bases outside gene matches: 6.

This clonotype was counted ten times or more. The CDR3 nucleotides are TGTGCCAGCAGTGGAGGGCTGTACACCGGGGAGCTGTTTTTT. This sequence encodes CASSGGLYTGELFF. V usage is TRBV6-1 and J usage is TRBJ2-2, with D perhaps matching TRBD2 (5 bases). Per germline, CDR1 MNHNS and CDR2 SASEGT. The CDR3 is made up of 14 amino acids. V gave up 4 bases and J gave up 3 bases, with 9 bases separating them.

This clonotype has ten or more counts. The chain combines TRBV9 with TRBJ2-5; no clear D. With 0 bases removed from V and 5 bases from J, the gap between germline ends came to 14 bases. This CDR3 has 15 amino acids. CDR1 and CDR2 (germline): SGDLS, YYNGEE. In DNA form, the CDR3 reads TGTGCCAGCAGCGTAGTTTCGGGTAATGGGGAGACCCAGTACTTC. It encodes CASSVVSGNGETQYF.

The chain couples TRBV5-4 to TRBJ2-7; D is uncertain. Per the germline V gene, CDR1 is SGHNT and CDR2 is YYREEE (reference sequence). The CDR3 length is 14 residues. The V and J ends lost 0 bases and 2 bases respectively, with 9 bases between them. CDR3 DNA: TGTGCCAGCAGCTTGGAGCAGCCGGCCTACGAGCAGTACTTC. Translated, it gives CASSLEQPAYEQYF.

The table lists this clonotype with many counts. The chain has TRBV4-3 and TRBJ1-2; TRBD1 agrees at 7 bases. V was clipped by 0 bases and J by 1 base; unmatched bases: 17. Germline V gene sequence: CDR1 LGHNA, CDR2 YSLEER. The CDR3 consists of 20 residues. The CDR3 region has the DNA TGCGCCAGCAGCCAAGATTTAGGTCGTGGGAACAGGGGCTATAACTATGGCTACACCTTC. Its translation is CASSQDLGRGNRGYNYGYTF.

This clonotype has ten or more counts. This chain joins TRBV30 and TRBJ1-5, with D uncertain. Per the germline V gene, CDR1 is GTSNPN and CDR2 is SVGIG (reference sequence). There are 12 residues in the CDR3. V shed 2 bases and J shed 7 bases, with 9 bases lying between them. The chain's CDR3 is CAWSNEGQPQHF. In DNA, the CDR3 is TGTGCCTGGAGTAATGAAGGACAGCCCCAGCATTTT.

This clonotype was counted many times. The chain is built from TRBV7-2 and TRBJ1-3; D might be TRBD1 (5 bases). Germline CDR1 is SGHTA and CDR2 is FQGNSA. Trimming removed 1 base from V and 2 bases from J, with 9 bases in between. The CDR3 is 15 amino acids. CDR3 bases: TGTGCCAGCAGCTTAGGGGGGGTGGCTGGAAACACCATATATTTT. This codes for CASSLGGVAGNTIYF.

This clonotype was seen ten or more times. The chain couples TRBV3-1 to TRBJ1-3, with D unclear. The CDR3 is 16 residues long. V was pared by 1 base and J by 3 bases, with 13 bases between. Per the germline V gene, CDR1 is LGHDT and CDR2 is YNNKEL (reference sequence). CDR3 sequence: CASSQAGNPGGNTIYF. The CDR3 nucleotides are TGTGCCAGCAGCCAAGCGGGAAACCCTGGTGGAAACACCATATATTTT.

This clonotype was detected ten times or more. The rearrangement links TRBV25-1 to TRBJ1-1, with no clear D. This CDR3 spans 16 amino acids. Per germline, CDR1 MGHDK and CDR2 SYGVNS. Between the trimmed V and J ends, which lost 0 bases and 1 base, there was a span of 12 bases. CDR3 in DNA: TGTGCCAGCAGTGAATATGGAGTTCCAAGGAACACTGAAGCTTTCTTT. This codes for CASSEYGVPRNTEAFF.

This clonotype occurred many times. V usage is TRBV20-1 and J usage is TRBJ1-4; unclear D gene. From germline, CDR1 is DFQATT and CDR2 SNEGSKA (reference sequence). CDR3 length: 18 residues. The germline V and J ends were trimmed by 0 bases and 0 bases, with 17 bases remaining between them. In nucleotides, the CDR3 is TGCAGTGCTAGAGATCTCTTTCAAGCAGGTTCAACTAATGAAAAACTGTTTTTT. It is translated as CSARDLFQAGSTNEKLFF.

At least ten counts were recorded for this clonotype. The CDR3 sequence: CASSLEGEMSTGELFF. The CDR3 nucleotides read TGTGCCAGCAGCTTAGAAGGGGAGATGAGCACCGGGGAGCTGTTTTTT. J is TRBJ2-2 and V is TRBV7-3; D possibly uses TRBD1 or TRBD2 (5 bases each). The CDR3 runs to 16 residues. V dropped 2 bases and J dropped 4 bases, with 14 bases sitting between them. Germline V gene data show CDR1 as SGHTA and CDR2 as FQGTGA. Full variable domain (rest looked up from reference TRBV7-3 and TRBJ2-2): GAGVSQTPSNKVTEKGKYVELRCDPISGHTALYWYRQSLGQGPEFLIYFQGTGAADDSGLPNDRFFAVRPEGSVSTLKIQRTERGDSAVYLCASSLEGEMSTGELFFGEGSRLTVL.